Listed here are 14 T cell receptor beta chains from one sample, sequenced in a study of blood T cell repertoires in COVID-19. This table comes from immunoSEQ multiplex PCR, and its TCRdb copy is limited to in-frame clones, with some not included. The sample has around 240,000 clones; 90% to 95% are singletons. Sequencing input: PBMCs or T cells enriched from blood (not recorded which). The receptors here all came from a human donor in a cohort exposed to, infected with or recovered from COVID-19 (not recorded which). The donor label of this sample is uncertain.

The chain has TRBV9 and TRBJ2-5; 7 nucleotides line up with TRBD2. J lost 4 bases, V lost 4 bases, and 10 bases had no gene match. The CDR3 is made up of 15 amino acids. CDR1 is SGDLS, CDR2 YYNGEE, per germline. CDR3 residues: CASSPRGGGLETQYF. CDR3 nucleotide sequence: TGTGCCAGCAGCCCACGTGGGGGGGGGTTAGAGACCCAGTACTTC.

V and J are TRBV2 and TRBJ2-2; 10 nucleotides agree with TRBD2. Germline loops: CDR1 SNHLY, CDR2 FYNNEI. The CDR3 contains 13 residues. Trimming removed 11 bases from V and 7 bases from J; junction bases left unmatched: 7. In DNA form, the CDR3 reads TGTGCCGGAACTAGCGGGGTGAACGGGGAGCTGTTTTTT. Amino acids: CAGTSGVNGELFF.

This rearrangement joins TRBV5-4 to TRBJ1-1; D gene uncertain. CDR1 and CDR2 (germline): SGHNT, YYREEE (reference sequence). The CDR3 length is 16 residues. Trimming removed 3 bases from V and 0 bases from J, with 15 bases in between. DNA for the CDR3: TGTGCCAGCAGCTGGCGGGTCCTCGGGGTGAACACTGAAGCTTTCTTT. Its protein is CASSWRVLGVNTEAFF.

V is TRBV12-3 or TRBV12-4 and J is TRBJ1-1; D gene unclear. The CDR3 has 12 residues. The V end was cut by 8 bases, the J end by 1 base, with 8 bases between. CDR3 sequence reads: CASGGWNTEAFF. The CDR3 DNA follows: TGTGCCAGCGGCGGTTGGAACACTGAAGCTTTCTTT.

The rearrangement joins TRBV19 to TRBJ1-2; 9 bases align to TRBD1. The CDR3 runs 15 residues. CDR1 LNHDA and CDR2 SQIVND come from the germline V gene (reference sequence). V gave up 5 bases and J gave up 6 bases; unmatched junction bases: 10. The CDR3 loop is CASSPRTGDLNGYTF. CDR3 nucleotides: TGTGCCAGTAGTCCGCGGACAGGGGACCTCAATGGCTACACCTTC. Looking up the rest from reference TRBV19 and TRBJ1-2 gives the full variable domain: DGGITQSPKYLFRKEGQNVTLSCEQNLNHDAMYWYRQDPGQGLRLIYYSQIVNDFQKGDIAEGYSVSREKKESFPLTVTSAQKNPTAFYLCASSPRTGDLNGYTFGSGTRLTVV.

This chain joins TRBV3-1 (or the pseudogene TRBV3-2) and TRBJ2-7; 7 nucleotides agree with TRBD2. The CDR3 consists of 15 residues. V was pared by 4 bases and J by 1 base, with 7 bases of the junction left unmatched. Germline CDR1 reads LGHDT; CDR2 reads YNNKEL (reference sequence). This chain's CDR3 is CASSPTGRESYEQYF. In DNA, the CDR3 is TGTGCCAGCAGCCCCACGGGGAGGGAGTCCTACGAGCAGTACTTC.

Here the CDR3 reads CASRVQGGGNIQYF. The DNA for the CDR3 is TGCGCCAGCAGGGTACAAGGGGGCGGTAACATTCAGTACTTC. The chain combines TRBV5-1 with TRBJ2-4; 7 nucleotides align to TRBD1. CDR3 length: 14 amino acids. J gave up 7 bases and V 5 bases, and 9 bases lay outside the gene matches. Germline V gene lookup returns CDR1 SGHRS and CDR2 YFSETQ.

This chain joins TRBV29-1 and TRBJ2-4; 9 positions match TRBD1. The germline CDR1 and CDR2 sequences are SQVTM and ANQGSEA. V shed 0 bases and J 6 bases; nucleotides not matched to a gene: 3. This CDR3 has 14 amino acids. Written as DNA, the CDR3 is TGCAGCGTTGAAGATCGACAGGGGGTAAACATTCAGTACTTC. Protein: CSVEDRQGVNIQYF.

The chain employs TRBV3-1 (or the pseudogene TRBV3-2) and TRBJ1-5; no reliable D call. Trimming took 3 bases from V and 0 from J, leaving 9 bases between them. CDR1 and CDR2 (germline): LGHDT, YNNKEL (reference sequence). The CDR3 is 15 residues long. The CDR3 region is CASSQRPGSNQPQHF. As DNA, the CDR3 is TGTGCCAGCAGCCAGAGACCGGGTAGCAATCAGCCCCAGCATTTT.

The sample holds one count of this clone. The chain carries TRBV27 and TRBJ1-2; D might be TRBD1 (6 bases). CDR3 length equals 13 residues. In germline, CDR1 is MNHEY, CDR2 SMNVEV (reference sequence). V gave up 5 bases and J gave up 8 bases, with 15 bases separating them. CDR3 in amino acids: CASSLTGLGGYTF. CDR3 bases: TGTGCCAGCAGTCTCACAGGGCTAGGAGGCTACACCTTC.

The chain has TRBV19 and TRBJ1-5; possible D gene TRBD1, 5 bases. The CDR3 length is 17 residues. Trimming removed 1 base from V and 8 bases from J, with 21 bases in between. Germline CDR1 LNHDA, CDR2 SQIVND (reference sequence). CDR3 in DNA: TGTGCCAGTAGTATAGGGAGCGGGAGGGGTGCCCTTAAGCCCCAGCATTTT. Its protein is CASSIGSGRGALKPQHF. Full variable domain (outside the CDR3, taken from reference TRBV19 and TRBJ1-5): DGGITQSPKYLFRKEGQNVTLSCEQNLNHDAMYWYRQDPGQGLRLIYYSQIVNDFQKGDIAEGYSVSREKKESFPLTVTSAQKNPTAFYLCASSIGSGRGALKPQHFGDGTRLSIL.

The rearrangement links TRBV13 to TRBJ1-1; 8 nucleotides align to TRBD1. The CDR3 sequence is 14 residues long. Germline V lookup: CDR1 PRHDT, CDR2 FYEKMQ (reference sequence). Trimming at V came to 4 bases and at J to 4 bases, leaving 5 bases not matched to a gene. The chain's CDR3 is CASSSGQGGTEAFF. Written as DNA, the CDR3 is TGTGCCAGCAGCTCCGGACAGGGTGGCACTGAAGCTTTCTTT. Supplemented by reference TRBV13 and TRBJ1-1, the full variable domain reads AAGVIQSPRHLIKEKRETATLKCYPIPRHDTVYWYQQGPGQDPQFLISFYEKMQSDKGSIPDRFSAQQFSDYHSELNMSSLELGDSALYFCASSSGQGGTEAFFGQGTRLTVV.

For the CDR3, the DNA is TGCGCCAGCAGCTTGCAGGGAAGCTACATGAACACTGAAGCTTTCTTT. Its protein product is CASSLQGSYMNTEAFF. The chain employs TRBV5-1 and TRBJ1-1, with a tentative D call TRBD1 (5 bases). V lost 1 base and J 0 bases, leaving 13 bases between the germline ends. Per the germline V gene, CDR1 is SGHRS and CDR2 is YFSETQ. CDR3 length: 16 amino acids.

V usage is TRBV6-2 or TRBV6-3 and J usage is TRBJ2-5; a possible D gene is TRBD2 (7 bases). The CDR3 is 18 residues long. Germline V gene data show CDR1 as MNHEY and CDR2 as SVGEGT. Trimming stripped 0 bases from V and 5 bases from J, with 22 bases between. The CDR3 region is CASSYSRLKGRGMETQYF. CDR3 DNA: TGTGCCAGCAGTTACTCGAGGTTAAAGGGGAGGGGGATGGAGACCCAGTACTTC.